This record concerns one TCR beta chain sequence. The target of this receptor is not known. Base qualities are not recorded, but no much larger clone differs from it by a single base. The data originate from a study of memory CD4+ T cells and cytomegalovirus serostatus (dated by TCRdb to about 2019). General notes on the study: A total of 33 healthy Belgian adults, of whom 9 were CMV seropositive and about 25 were CMV seronegative, were included in the cohort. The study sequenced CD4+ memory TCRbeta repertoires of a Belgian cohort with known cytomegalovirus serostatus to replicate a published TCR-based CMV serostatus classifier. Study-level results and caveats: Among the 160 or so previously reported CMV-associated TCRbeta sequences, some 62 showed up in the CD4+ memory repertoires, with each one found in between one and five individuals. CMV serostatus prediction reached a median bootstrapped AUC of around 0.95 with the original framework and just under 0.93 with a US-trained random forest. Only CD4+CD45RO+ memory cells were sequenced, unlike the original study, which covered naive and memory CD4+ and CD8+ populations. The original-framework classifier achieved a median bootstrapped AUC of about 0.95 with a 95% CI of 0.76-1.00 on the Belgian cohort. The results were interpreted as suggesting that the CMV-associated TCR signature is largely present in the CD4+ memory repertoire.

Genomic DNA was extracted from sorted cells with the Quick-DNA Microprep Kit. Amplification of TCRbeta DNA was done with the immunoSEQ hsTCRbeta kit, following the protocol from the manufacturer. An Illumina MiSeq instrument was used to sequence the TCRbeta libraries. The paper's data handling went like this. Following removal of out-of-frame sequences, 2.2 million or so distinct TCRbeta sequences were retained, with an average of around 70,000 per individual. Each individual was scored by the count of 150 to 200 previously reported CMV-associated TCRbeta sequences and the total productive distinct TCRbeta count. A beta-binomial model was reimplemented in Python, and scikit-learn random forests with default parameters were trained on US cohort data. On the Belgian cohort, classifier performance was reported as the median AUC, along with percentile confidence intervals, across 10,000 bootstrap iterations. Sourced from immuneACCESS, this table was stored by TCRdb with only in-frame sequences that have V and J called. A share of the clones is absent; for the studies checked, an unresolved V gene accounts for under half, and the remainder has no known explanation. That table gives V, J and clone size, and the DNA gave D and trimming. The sample table records about 39,000 clones; about three quarters of these occur just once. The ten largest account for less than 0.85% of the sample.

The CDR3 runs 14 amino acids, cysteine and phenylalanine included. Only CDR3 DNA remains: 42 bases, in frame from the first base. V is reduced by 2 bases and J by 3 bases, leaving a spacing of 10 bases between them. The germline V gene sets CDR1 to MNHEY and CDR2 to SVGAGI. A FACSAria II was used to sort memory CD4+ T cells, defined as single viable CD3+CD4+CD8-CD45RO+ cells. CMV serostatus was determined with a Roche Elecsys assay detecting serum IgG against CMV pp150, pp28, p38 and p52. After thawing, total CD4+ T cells were enriched by positive selection with CD4 magnetic microbeads. The samples came from a different study that was designed specifically to examine the CD4+ T cell memory repertoire. Peripheral blood mononuclear cells were isolated and cryopreserved according to standard operating procedures, and serum was stored at -80 degrees C. Staining used CD3-PerCP (BW264/56), CD4-APC (RPA-T4), CD45RO-PE (UCHT1) and CD8-Pacific Orange (3B5) antibodies, with Sytox blue excluding non-viable cells.

The clonotype originates from an adult in good health and CMV-seronegative. The chain uses TRBV6-5 and TRBJ1-2, and TRBD1 may be the D gene, going by 6 matching bases. The material sequenced was memory CD4+ T cells from blood. The DNA is as follows: TGTGCCAGCAGTTACCACGGGGGCGACTATGGCTACACCTTC. This translates into CASSYHGGDYGYTF.